These 6 T cell receptor beta chains originate from one sample sequenced in a study of regulatory T cells in long-lasting Graves disease. The time point: persistent/refractory GD, antithyroid drugs over 5 years with positive TRAb. Extracted PBMC RNA gave rise to the TCR library. CDR3 regions were amplified by Arm-PCR using iRepertoire HTBI primers to build TCR beta libraries. Via MiXCR, TCRdb re-called the multiplex PCR reads, giving one row per CDR3 protein. The data show 420,000 or so distinct CDR3 sequences, with 20% to 25% seen just once and approximately 28% held by the top ten. Source: peripheral blood mononuclear cells (PBMCs), taken when the disease was refractory, from a patient treated with antithyroid drugs. The receptors were sampled from a female donor with Graves disease.

V and J are TRBV13 and TRBJ2-2; D perhaps matches TRBD2 (5 bases). Germline CDR1 is PRHDT and CDR2 is FYEKMQ (reference sequence). This CDR3 comprises 16 residues. Trimming took off 5 bases at V and 3 bases at J, with 16 bases between the two ends. The CDR3 DNA is TGTGCCAGCAGCACAAGGACTGGTGGGGACACCGGGGAGCTGTTTTTT. Protein sequence: CASSTRTGGDTGELFF. The full variable domain, rest sourced from reference TRBV13 and TRBJ2-2, is AAGVIQSPRHLIKEKRETATLKCYPIPRHDTVYWYQQGPGQDPQFLISFYEKMQSDKGSIPDRFSAQQFSDYHSELNMSSLELGDSALYFCASSTRTGGDTGELFFGEGSRLTVL.

This clonotype was found a few times. A junction boundary mismatches the germline segment, possibly from a read error. The genes are TRBV7-2 and TRBJ2-2; 8 bases fit TRBD2. The CDR3 contains 16 residues. Germline V CDR1 and CDR2: SGHTA, FQGNSA. The CDR3 region is CVSSLLSGKNTGELFF. The CDR3 DNA sequence: TGTGTCAGCAGCTTACTTAGCGGGAAGAACACCGGGGAGCTGTTTTTT.

This clonotype was recorded many times. The rearrangement links TRBV28 to TRBJ2-7, with unresolved D. The CDR3 consists of 14 residues. The germline V gene has CDR1 MDHEN and CDR2 SYDVKM. Trimming left V 2 bases short and J 0 bases short, with 8 bases between. The CDR3 region has the DNA TGTGCCAGCAGTTTACGGGTTAGCTCCTACGAGCAGTACTTC. It codes for CASSLRVSSYEQYF. Together with reference TRBV28 and TRBJ2-7, the CDR3 gives the full variable domain: DVKVTQSSRYLVKRTGEKVFLECVQDMDHENMFWYRQDPGLGLRLIYFSYDVKMKEKGDIPEGYSVSREKKERFSLILESASTNQTSMYLCASSLRVSSYEQYFGPGTRLTVT.

The V and J genes are TRBV6-1 and TRBJ1-2, with TRBD1 matching 7 bases. The J segment lost 8 bases and the V segment lost 5 bases, leaving 11 bases of the junction unmatched. The CDR3 is 14 residues long. Germline CDR1 reads MNHNS; CDR2 reads SASEGT. CDR3 amino acids: CASSTNGQAIGYTF. CDR3 DNA sequence: TGTGCCAGCAGTACGAATGGACAGGCTATCGGCTACACCTTC.

This clonotype was detected ten times or more. V usage is TRBV12-3 or TRBV12-4 and J usage is TRBJ2-7, with 13 bases aligning to TRBD2. The CDR3 is made up of 15 amino acids. J gave up 3 bases and V 4 bases, and 3 bases lay outside the gene matches. The CDR3 coding sequence is TGTGCCAGCAGTTCGGGACTAGCGGGGAACTACGAGCAGTACTTC. It is translated as CASSSGLAGNYEQYF.

V usage is TRBV6-9 and J usage is TRBJ2-7; TRBD1 matches at 7 bases. CDR3 length equals 14 residues. Germline CDR1 is MNHGY and CDR2 is SVAAGI. V dropped 4 bases and J dropped 4; count of bases not matched to a gene: 7. The DNA for the CDR3 is TGTGCCAGCAGTTTGATCCAGGGGGAGTACGAGCAGTACTTC. Amino acid sequence: CASSLIQGEYEQYF.